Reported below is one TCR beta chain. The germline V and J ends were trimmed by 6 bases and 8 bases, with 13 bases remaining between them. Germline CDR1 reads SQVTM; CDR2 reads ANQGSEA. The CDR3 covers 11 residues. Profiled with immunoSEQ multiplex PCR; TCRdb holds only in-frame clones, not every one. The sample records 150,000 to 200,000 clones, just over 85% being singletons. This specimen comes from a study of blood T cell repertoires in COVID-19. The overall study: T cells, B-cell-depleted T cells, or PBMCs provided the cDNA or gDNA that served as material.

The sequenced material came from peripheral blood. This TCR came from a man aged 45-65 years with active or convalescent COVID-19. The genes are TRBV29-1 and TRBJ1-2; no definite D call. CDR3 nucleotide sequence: TGCAGCGTAGCGATGGCCCGGGGCTACACCTTC. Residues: CSVAMARGYTF. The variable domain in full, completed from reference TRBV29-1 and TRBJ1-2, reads SAVISQKPSRDICQRGTSLTIQCQVDSQVTMMFWYRQQPGQSLTLIATANQGSEATYESGFVIDKFPISRPNLTFSTLTVSNMSPEDSSIYLCSVAMARGYTFGSGTRLTVV.